The 24 T cell receptor beta chains below all came from one sample that was sequenced in a study of shared T cell receptors in the human thymus. Sequencing used immunoSEQ multiplex PCR; TCRdb keeps in-frame clones, though not all of them. The table includes approximately 490,000 clones, approximately 78% detected once. The sample was also reused in another study, on human thymus T cells.

Sequenced input: thymocytes. Receptors were obtained from a boy in the first two years of life with a congenital heart defect.

The rearrangement uses TRBV7-9 and TRBJ2-5, with D unresolved. The CDR3 is 15 amino acids. V was cut by 5 bases and J by 3 bases, with 16 bases left in between. Germline V gene sequence: CDR1 SEHNR, CDR2 FQNEAQ (reference sequence). This chain's CDR3 is CASSPFPRLEETQYF. As DNA, the CDR3 is TGTGCCAGCAGCCCATTCCCCAGGCTCGAAGAGACCCAGTACTTC.

This chain links TRBV29-1 with TRBJ1-2, with 7 bases that match TRBD1. There are 15 residues in the CDR3. Germline V lookup: CDR1 SQVTM, CDR2 ANQGSEA. Germline trimming cut 8 bases from V and 0 bases from J; bases unmatched to any gene: 12. The CDR3 region is CSFRDSGKPNYGYTF. The CDR3 nucleotides read TGCAGCTTCCGGGACAGCGGAAAGCCTAACTATGGCTACACCTTC.

This chain joins TRBV18 and TRBJ2-7; 10 nucleotides line up with TRBD1. Germline V gives CDR1 KGHSH, CDR2 LQKENI. V trimming: 3 bases; J trimming: 3 bases; junction bases outside the gene matches: 11. The length of the CDR3 is 17 residues. The CDR3 here is CASSPRRARDRGYEQYF. As DNA, the CDR3 is TGTGCCAGCTCACCGCGCCGAGCCCGGGACAGGGGCTACGAGCAGTACTTC.

The chain has TRBV30 and TRBJ1-3; D gene ambiguous. The V end was cut by 0 bases, the J end by 6 bases, with 9 bases between. The CDR3 loop spans 13 amino acids. CDR1 and CDR2 from the germline V gene are GTSNPN and SVGIG (reference sequence). The CDR3 DNA sequence: TGTGCCTGGAGTGTTCAAACAGAAAACACCATATATTTT. Encoded protein: CAWSVQTENTIYF.

The chain is built from TRBV7-3 and TRBJ2-6, with 9 positions matching TRBD1. The junction had 15 bases not matched to a gene; V was cut back by 4 bases and J by 2 bases. The germline gives CDR1 SGHTA, CDR2 FQGTGA. The CDR3 totals 20 residues. Written as DNA, the CDR3 is TGTGCCAGCAGCTCCTTGTCCTTTGGGACAGGGAAGGCTGGGGCCAACGTCCTGACTTTC. It specifies CASSSLSFGTGKAGANVLTF.

V is TRBV5-1 and J is TRBJ1-3; D perhaps matches TRBD1 (5 bases). Germline V CDR1 and CDR2: SGHRS, YFSETQ. Deletions cut 2 bases from V and 7 bases from J, with 19 bases between. This CDR3 region has 16 residues. In DNA form, the CDR3 reads TGCGCCAGCAGCTTTGCTGGGGACTGGACGGTTAACACCATATATTTT. Translating it yields CASSFAGDWTVNTIYF. The entire variable domain, with the rest obtained from reference TRBV5-1 and TRBJ1-3, is as follows: KAGVTQTPRYLIKTRGQQVTLSCSPISGHRSVSWYQQTPGQGLQFLFEYFSETQRNKGNFPGRFSGRQFSNSRSEMNVSTLELGDSALYLCASSFAGDWTVNTIYFGEGSWLTVV.

The CDR3: CAWSVPGLAGGSPSHLAKNIQYF. Written as DNA, the CDR3 is TGTGCCTGGAGTGTCCCGGGACTAGCGGGAGGATCCCCCTCCCATTTAGCCAAAAACATTCAGTACTTC. This sequence joins TRBV30 and TRBJ2-4; TRBD2 agrees at 15 bases. The germline CDR1 and CDR2 sequences are GTSNPN and SVGIG (reference sequence). V lost 0 bases and J lost 0; bases outside the gene matches: 18. The CDR3 length is 23 residues.

The genes are TRBV30 and TRBJ2-1, with 8 bases identical to TRBD2. V shed 3 bases and J 6 bases; nucleotides not matched to a gene: 19. CDR1 is GTSNPN, CDR2 SVGIG, per germline (reference sequence). The CDR3 is made up of 18 amino acids. The CDR3 reads CAWSAVWGRIAGLNEQFF. The CDR3 nucleotides are TGTGCCTGGAGCGCGGTCTGGGGTAGAATAGCGGGACTCAATGAGCAGTTCTTC.

The chain carries TRBV7-2 and TRBJ2-4; 9 bases map to TRBD2. Trimming at V came to 5 bases and at J to 0 bases, leaving 11 bases not matched to a gene. The germline V gene has CDR1 SGHTA and CDR2 FQGNSA. This CDR3 is built from 18 residues. CDR3 sequence: CASSATIAGALAKNIQYF. The CDR3 nucleotides read TGTGCCAGCAGCGCGACAATAGCGGGAGCGCTAGCCAAAAACATTCAGTACTTC.

The rearrangement links TRBV29-1 to TRBJ2-5; D perhaps matches TRBD2 (5 bases). Germline V gives CDR1 SQVTM, CDR2 ANQGSEA. CDR3 length: 14 amino acids. Between the trimmed V and J ends, which lost 6 bases and 5 bases, there was a span of 19 bases. CDR3 sequence reads: CSVQLPRRGETQYF. In nucleotides, the CDR3 is TGCAGCGTACAACTACCCCGGAGAGGGGAGACCCAGTACTTC.

The chain uses TRBV4-2 and TRBJ2-1, with 16 bases identical to TRBD2. The CDR3 is 19 residues long. Germline CDR1 and CDR2: LGHNA and YNFKEQ. J lost 0 bases, V lost 0 bases, and 2 bases had no gene match. The CDR3 nucleotides read TGTGCCAGCAGCCAAGAGGGGACTAGCGGGAGGGGCTCCTACAATGAGCAGTTCTTC. Protein: CASSQEGTSGRGSYNEQFF.

The rearrangement links TRBV6-1 to TRBJ2-7; 9 bases are shared with TRBD2. The CDR3 extends over 14 amino acids. Germline loops: CDR1 MNHNS, CDR2 SASEGT. J lost 3 bases, V lost 6 bases, and 6 bases had no gene match. The CDR3 DNA reads TGTGCCAGCAGAGGAGTAGCGGGAGTCTACGAGCAGTACTTC. It is translated as CASRGVAGVYEQYF.

The chain recombines TRBV28 with TRBJ1-1; TRBD1 aligns across 10 bases. Germline V CDR1 and CDR2: MDHEN, SYDVKM. J was trimmed by 11 bases and V by 4 bases; bases with no gene match: 13. The CDR3 loop spans 15 amino acids. The CDR3 sequence is CASSSPRQGATGAFF. The CDR3 DNA follows: TGTGCCAGCAGTTCGCCCCGACAGGGGGCAACGGGGGCTTTCTTT.

This chain links TRBV14 with TRBJ2-2; the D gene is possibly TRBD2 (5 bases). The V end was cut by 3 bases, the J end by 4 bases, with 15 bases between. From germline, CDR1 is SGHDN and CDR2 FVKESK. CDR3 length: 16 amino acids. Here the CDR3 reads CASSHYWSRGTGELFF. The CDR3 DNA reads TGTGCCAGCAGCCACTACTGGTCACGGGGCACCGGGGAGCTGTTTTTT.

This clone came up once. The chain links TRBV5-1 to TRBJ1-1, with 7 bases identical to TRBD1. Trimming removed 5 bases from V and 0 bases from J; junction bases left unmatched: 13. The CDR3 extends over 17 amino acids. CDR1 SGHRS and CDR2 YFSETQ come from the germline V gene. The CDR3 here is CASRGQTGAIMNTEAFF. The CDR3 nucleotides are TGCGCCAGCAGAGGCCAAACAGGGGCTATCATGAACACTGAAGCTTTCTTT.

The chain is built from TRBV6-4 and TRBJ2-7; 7 bases fit TRBD1. Germline V gene data show CDR1 as MRHNA and CDR2 as SNTAGT. The V gene end was trimmed by 7 bases and the J gene end by 4 bases; junction bases not matched to a gene: 10. The CDR3 has 14 amino acids. CDR3: CASTPGQPLYEQYF. CDR3 coding DNA: TGTGCCAGCACTCCGGGACAGCCCCTGTACGAGCAGTACTTC.

The chain is built from TRBV7-8 and TRBJ1-3, with D uncertain. CDR3 length: 15 amino acids. Germline V CDR1 and CDR2: SGHVS, FQNEAQ. The germline V and J ends were trimmed by 3 bases and 0 bases, with 9 bases remaining between them. The CDR3 DNA follows: TGTGCCAGCAGCTTGGTCAAGCACTCTGGAAACACCATATATTTT. It codes for CASSLVKHSGNTIYF. The variable domain in full, completed from reference TRBV7-8 and TRBJ1-3, reads GAGVSQSPRYKVAKRGQDVALRCDPISGHVSLFWYQQALGQGPEFLTYFQNEAQLDKSGLPSDRFFAERPEGSVSTLKIQRTQQEDSAVYLCASSLVKHSGNTIYFGEGSWLTVV.

The chain joins TRBV5-1 to TRBJ2-7; 8 bases agree with TRBD2. The ends lost 4 bases at V and 6 bases at J; junction bases unmatched: 21. The germline V gene encodes CDR1 SGHRS and CDR2 YFSETQ. This CDR3 has 18 residues. The CDR3 here is CASSPNPLAGTSGAEQYF. The CDR3 DNA is TGCGCCAGCAGCCCCAACCCCTTAGCGGGAACCTCCGGGGCCGAGCAGTACTTC.

The V gene is TRBV10-3, the J gene TRBJ2-7; 13 nucleotides align to TRBD2. The CDR3 loop spans 14 amino acids. Losses at the gene ends were 6 bases for V and 6 bases for J; bases not matched to a gene: 5. Looked up from germline, CDR1 is ENHRY and CDR2 is SYGVKD. The CDR3 reads CAIRGLAGMTEQYF. As DNA, the CDR3 is TGTGCCATCAGGGGACTAGCGGGAATGACCGAGCAGTACTTC.

The rearrangement uses TRBV28 and TRBJ1-2; a possible D gene is TRBD1 (6 bases). Germline values: CDR1 MDHEN, CDR2 SYDVKM. This CDR3 spans 15 amino acids. Trimming removed 4 bases at V and 6 bases at J, with 18 bases between. The CDR3 nucleotides are TGTGCCAGCAGTTCCCGGGACACCACAATCAATGGCTACACCTTC. Its protein is CASSSRDTTINGYTF.

The chain carries TRBV7-6 and TRBJ1-5; 8 positions match TRBD1. Germline lookup yields CDR1 SGHVS and CDR2 FNYEAQ. The CDR3 spans 14 residues. Trimming cost V 5 bases and J 4 bases; bases outside gene matches: 4. The CDR3 reads CASSATGGNQPQHF. As DNA, the CDR3 is TGTGCCAGCAGCGCCACAGGGGGGAATCAGCCCCAGCATTTT.

This clone turned up a few times. This sequence joins TRBV28 and TRBJ1-5; D is perhaps TRBD1 (6 bases). The CDR3 has 19 amino acids. Trimming took off 6 bases at V and 0 bases at J, with 24 bases between the two ends. Germline CDR1 reads MDHEN; CDR2 reads SYDVKM. This CDR3 is CASRWEGDPSLNSNQPQHF. In DNA form, the CDR3 reads TGTGCCAGCAGATGGGAGGGGGACCCCTCCCTTAATAGCAATCAGCCCCAGCATTTT.

The chain carries TRBV10-3 and TRBJ1-4, with a weak D call TRBD1 (6 bases). Germline V CDR1 and CDR2: ENHRY, SYGVKD. The CDR3 consists of 15 residues. V was trimmed by 6 bases and J by 1 base, leaving 12 bases between them. The CDR3 region is CAISERDKTNEKLFF. The CDR3 DNA sequence: TGTGCCATCAGCGAAAGGGACAAAACTAATGAAAAACTGTTTTTT.

This clone has only a few counts. This sequence joins TRBV5-4 and TRBJ1-1; D unresolved. The CDR3 spans 14 residues. V lost 4 bases to trimming and J lost 0 bases, with 10 bases between them. The germline gives CDR1 SGHNT, CDR2 YYREEE (reference sequence). The CDR3 here is CASSPAVVNTEAFF. For the CDR3, the DNA is TGTGCCAGCAGCCCCGCGGTTGTGAACACTGAAGCTTTCTTT.